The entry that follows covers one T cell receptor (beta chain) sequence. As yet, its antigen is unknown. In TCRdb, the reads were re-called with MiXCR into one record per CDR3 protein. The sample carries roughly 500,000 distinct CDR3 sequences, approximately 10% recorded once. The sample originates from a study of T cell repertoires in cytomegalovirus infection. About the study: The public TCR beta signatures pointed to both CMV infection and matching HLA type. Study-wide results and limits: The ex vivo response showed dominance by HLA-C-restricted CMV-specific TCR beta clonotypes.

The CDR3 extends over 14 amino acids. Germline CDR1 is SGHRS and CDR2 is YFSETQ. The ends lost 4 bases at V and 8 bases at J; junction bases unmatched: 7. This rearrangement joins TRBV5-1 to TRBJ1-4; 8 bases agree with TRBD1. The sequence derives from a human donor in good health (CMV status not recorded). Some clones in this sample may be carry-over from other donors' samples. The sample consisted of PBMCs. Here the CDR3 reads CASSRTGPGEKLFF. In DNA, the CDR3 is TGCGCCAGCAGCAGGACAGGGCCGGGAGAAAAACTGTTTTTT.